The 9 T cell receptor beta chains given below trace back to one sample, sequenced in a study of cytomegalovirus exposure and HLA in healthy donors. The PCR employed 60 Vbeta primers together with 13 Jbeta primers. Produced via immunoSEQ multiplex PCR; TCRdb's table is partial and in-frame only. The repertoire holds more than 80,000 clones, with about four fifths as singletons. The sequenced sample consisted of PBMCs. The receptors were sampled from a woman aged 65 to 85 in good health and CMV-seropositive.

The V call is TRBV11-2, the J call TRBJ2-7; TRBD2 might be the D (5 bases). The CDR3 loop spans 14 amino acids. CDR1 is SGHAT and CDR2 is FQNNGV in the germline V gene. V was cut by 5 bases and J by 2 bases, with 13 bases left in between. The CDR3 region is CASSPRTGTYEQYF. The CDR3, as DNA: TGTGCCAGCAGCCCCCGGACTGGGACCTACGAGCAGTACTTC.

This chain uses TRBV13 with TRBJ2-5; unclear D gene. Germline V lookup: CDR1 PRHDT, CDR2 FYEKMQ (reference sequence). Trimming pared 0 bases from V and 4 bases from J, leaving 9 bases between. The CDR3 consists of 14 residues. The CDR3 DNA sequence: TGTGCCAGCAGCTTAGGTTTGGCTTTAGAGACCCAGTACTTC. Protein sequence: CASSLGLALETQYF.

The genes are TRBV28 and TRBJ2-7, with 11 bases that match TRBD2. Germline assignment: CDR1 MDHEN and CDR2 SYDVKM. V was clipped by 6 bases and J by 2 bases; unmatched bases: 6. The CDR3 has 15 amino acids. This CDR3 reads CASSRGTSGAYEQYF. In nucleotides, the CDR3 is TGTGCCAGCAGCCGCGGGACTAGCGGAGCCTACGAGCAGTACTTC. Variable domain in full (rest from reference TRBV28 and TRBJ2-7): DVKVTQSSRYLVKRTGEKVFLECVQDMDHENMFWYRQDPGLGLRLIYFSYDVKMKEKGDIPEGYSVSREKKERFSLILESASTNQTSMYLCASSRGTSGAYEQYFGPGTRLTVT.

V usage is TRBV6-1 and J usage is TRBJ1-1; D uncertain. V was clipped by 7 bases and J by 1 base, with 16 bases between them. CDR3 length: 15 amino acids. Per germline, CDR1 MNHNS and CDR2 SASEGT. This CDR3 reads CASTTASLKNTEAFF. CDR3 coding DNA: TGTGCCAGCACTACCGCGTCCCTGAAGAACACTGAAGCTTTCTTT.

J is TRBJ2-2 and V is TRBV5-6, with D maybe TRBD1 (6 bases). Germline CDR1 reads SGHDT; CDR2 reads YYEEEE. V was clipped by 5 bases and J by 7 bases, with 15 bases between them. The CDR3 has 14 residues. The CDR3 sequence: CASRLGGRDGELFF. CDR3 bases: TGTGCCAGCAGGCTTGGGGGCCGGGACGGGGAGCTGTTTTTT.

This rearrangement joins TRBV18 to TRBJ1-5; 8 bases are shared with TRBD1. CDR3 length equals 16 residues. The ends lost 6 bases at V and 5 bases at J; junction bases unmatched: 12. CDR1 is KGHSH and CDR2 is LQKENI in the germline V gene. The CDR3 nucleotides are TGTGCCAGCTCTCCTCGAGGGACAGGTCCCTATCAGCCCCAGCATTTT. This encodes CASSPRGTGPYQPQHF.

The rearrangement links TRBV7-6 to TRBJ2-7; TRBD1 matches at 9 bases. The CDR3 spans 14 residues. Trimming cost V 5 bases and J 6 bases; bases outside gene matches: 8. Germline V gene lookup returns CDR1 SGHVS and CDR2 FNYEAQ. CDR3 loop: CASSPGGQGTEQYF. CDR3 in DNA: TGTGCCAGCAGCCCCGGTGGACAGGGGACCGAGCAGTACTTC.

The genes are TRBV5-1 and TRBJ2-5; D is undetermined. V was cut by 2 bases and J by 5 bases, with 10 bases left in between. This CDR3 has 13 residues. The germline V gene encodes CDR1 SGHRS and CDR2 YFSETQ. Here the CDR3 DNA reads TGCGCCAGCAGCTTTGTCTTTCTGGAGACCCAGTACTTC. Encoded protein: CASSFVFLETQYF.

This chain uses TRBV18 with TRBJ2-5, with a possible D match to TRBD2 (7 bases). The length of the CDR3 is 15 residues. V dropped 3 bases and J dropped 1 base, with 12 bases sitting between them. CDR1 and CDR2 (germline): KGHSH, LQKENI. CDR3: CASSPGGGIQETQYF. As DNA, the CDR3 is TGTGCCAGCTCACCGGGAGGGGGTATCCAAGAGACCCAGTACTTC. The complete variable domain, with remaining parts taken from reference TRBV18 and TRBJ2-5, reads NAGVMQNPRHLVRRRGQEARLRCSPMKGHSHVYWYRQLPEEGLKFMVYLQKENIIDESGMPKERFSAEFPKEGPSILRIQQVVRGDSAAYFCASSPGGGIQETQYFGPGTRLLVL.